This T cell receptor beta chain came from a study of T cell changes during pregnancy in multiple sclerosis. The germline CDR1 and CDR2 sequences are SQVTM and ANQGSEA. V shed 1 base and J 7 bases; nucleotides not matched to a gene: 11. The CDR3 loop spans 17 amino acids. Only in-frame clones appear in the TCRdb table, and some are missing; sequencing was by immunoSEQ multiplex PCR. Of 90,000 to 120,000 clones in the sample, roughly 92% were seen once. The clonotype originates from a female donor in good health, enrolled as a control in a pregnancy study. The rearrangement uses TRBV29-1 and TRBJ2-2; 11 bases line up with TRBD2. Sequenced material: peripheral blood, taken in the third trimester of pregnancy. The CDR3 DNA reads as TGCAGCGTTGAAGTAAAGGGTAGCGGGGGGGCAGGCGGGGAGCTGTTTTTT. Protein product: CSVEVKGSGGAGGELFF.